The rows below give T cell receptor beta chains drawn from one sample of a study of OX40 agonist ivuxolimab in advanced cancers. The table came from immunoSEQ multiplex PCR; TCRdb's copy has only in-frame clones and leaves some out. This sample carries just over 90,000 clones, approximately 94% of them seen once, and the ten largest clones take roughly 2.6%. Sequencing used CD4+ or CD8+ T cells sorted from blood, obtained in a trial of the OX40 agonist ivuxolimab. All receptors come from an adult with an advanced solid tumor such as melanoma, head and neck, liver or kidney cancer. Each CDR3 is given with its conserved first and last residue. A D gene is named only where the DNA matches it firmly. Clone size appears in some rows only: once, few, many, or a class for an expanded clone.

clone size: NA; J gene: TRBJ1-6; V gene: TRBV4-3; D gene: NA; CDR3 protein: CASSPALGQINSPLHF; CDR3 DNA: TGCGCCAGCAGCCCCGCATTGGGCCAGATTAATTCACCCCTCCACTTT
clone size: once; J gene: TRBJ1-4; V gene: TRBV6-1; D gene: NA; CDR3 protein: CASSEMRSGREKLFF; CDR3 DNA: TGTGCCAGCAGTGAAATGAGGTCAGGAAGGGAAAAACTGTTTTTT
clone size: once; J gene: TRBJ1-2; V gene: TRBV7-2; D gene: TRBD1; CDR3 protein: CASSHGTGGDGYTF; CDR3 DNA: TGTGCCAGCAGCCACGGGACAGGGGGGGATGGCTACACCTTC
clone size: NA; J gene: TRBJ2-7; V gene: TRBV6-6; D gene: TRBD2; CDR3 protein: CASRSAGASYEQYF; CDR3 DNA: TGTGCCAGCAGGTCAGCGGGGGCCTCCTACGAGCAGTACTTC
clone size: NA; J gene: TRBJ2-7; V gene: TRBV27; D gene: NA; CDR3 protein: CASSRQENPYEQYF; CDR3 DNA: TGTGCCAGCAGTCGGCAGGAGAATCCCTACGAGCAGTACTTC
clone size: NA; J gene: TRBJ2-7; V gene: TRBV5-6; D gene: NA; CDR3 protein: CASSLGSDEQYF; CDR3 DNA: TGTGCCAGCAGCTTGGGTAGCGACGAGCAGTACTTC
clone size: NA; J gene: TRBJ2-1; V gene: TRBV5-4; D gene: NA; CDR3 protein: CASSLEGHPDNEQFF; CDR3 DNA: TGTGCCAGCAGCTTGGAAGGTCACCCGGACAATGAGCAGTTCTTC
clone size: NA; J gene: TRBJ2-1; V gene: TRBV29-1; D gene: TRBD1; CDR3 protein: CSVEGQGLYNEQFF; CDR3 DNA: TGCAGCGTTGAGGGACAGGGGTTATACAATGAGCAGTTCTTC
clone size: NA; J gene: TRBJ2-7; V gene: TRBV27; D gene: TRBD1; CDR3 protein: CASSLGRGRYEQYF; CDR3 DNA: TGTGCCAGCAGTTTAGGCAGGGGGCGTTACGAGCAGTACTTC
clone size: NA; J gene: TRBJ2-7; V gene: TRBV12-2; D gene: NA; CDR3 protein: CASRLPRRLAEPYEQYF; CDR3 DNA: TGTGCAAGTCGCTTACCCCGCCGACTAGCAGAGCCCTACGAGCAGTACTTC
clone size: NA; J gene: TRBJ1-2; V gene: TRBV27; D gene: NA; CDR3 protein: CASSGGGRYGYTF; CDR3 DNA: TGTGCCAGCTCCGGGGGGGGCCGCTATGGCTACACCTTC
clone size: NA; J gene: TRBJ2-7; V gene: TRBV11-2; D gene: TRBD1; CDR3 protein: CASSLGQGAYEQYF; CDR3 DNA: TGTGCCAGCAGCTTAGGGCAGGGGGCCTACGAGCAGTACTTC
clone size: NA; J gene: TRBJ1-5; V gene: TRBV27; D gene: TRBD1; CDR3 protein: CASSSGTGGYQPQHF; CDR3 DNA: TGTGCCAGCAGTTCCGGGACAGGAGGGTATCAGCCCCAGCATTTT
clone size: NA; J gene: TRBJ1-5; V gene: TRBV7-2; D gene: TRBD1; CDR3 protein: CASSTKADRAYSNQPQHF; CDR3 DNA: TGTGCCAGCAGCACTAAAGCTGACAGGGCCTATAGCAATCAGCCCCAGCATTTT
clone size: NA; J gene: TRBJ1-5; V gene: TRBV5-1; D gene: TRBD1; CDR3 protein: CASSPWTGSNQPQHF; CDR3 DNA: TGCGCCAGCAGCCCATGGACAGGGTCCAATCAGCCCCAGCATTTT
clone size: NA; J gene: TRBJ2-1; V gene: TRBV11-2; D gene: TRBD2; CDR3 protein: CASSFGTSDNEQFF; CDR3 DNA: TGTGCCAGCAGCTTCGGGACTAGCGACAATGAGCAGTTCTTC
clone size: NA; J gene: TRBJ2-1; V gene: TRBV4-1; D gene: NA; CDR3 protein: CASSQPPSGAGNEQFF; CDR3 DNA: TGCGCCAGCAGCCAACCCCCCTCGGGGGCCGGCAATGAGCAGTTCTTC
clone size: NA; J gene: TRBJ2-1; V gene: TRBV27; D gene: NA; CDR3 protein: CASSFKSYNEQFF; CDR3 DNA: TGTGCCAGCAGTTTTAAATCCTACAATGAGCAGTTCTTC
clone size: NA; J gene: TRBJ1-2; V gene: TRBV4-2; D gene: NA; CDR3 protein: CASSPFPWQENYGYTF; CDR3 DNA: TGTGCCAGCAGCCCTTTTCCTTGGCAGGAGAACTATGGCTACACCTTC
clone size: NA; J gene: TRBJ2-5; V gene: TRBV6-5; D gene: TRBD1; CDR3 protein: CASSFGQGEETQYF; CDR3 DNA: TGTGCCAGCAGCTTTGGACAGGGGGAAGAGACCCAGTACTTC
clone size: NA; J gene: TRBJ2-3; V gene: TRBV25-1; D gene: TRBD2; CDR3 protein: CASSVGRGDTQYF; CDR3 DNA: TGTGCCAGCAGTGTCGGGAGGGGAGATACGCAGTATTTT
clone size: NA; J gene: TRBJ2-7; V gene: TRBV6-5; D gene: NA; CDR3 protein: CASSSQGTSYEQYF; CDR3 DNA: TGTGCCAGCAGTTCACAGGGTACCTCCTACGAGCAGTACTTC
clone size: NA; J gene: TRBJ1-4; V gene: TRBV6-1; D gene: TRBD1; CDR3 protein: CASSEIGQGARTNEKLFF; CDR3 DNA: TGTGCCAGCAGTGAAATAGGGCAGGGGGCGCGAACTAATGAAAAACTGTTTTTT
clone size: NA; J gene: TRBJ1-3; V gene: TRBV15; D gene: NA; CDR3 protein: CATSGRGSGNTIYF; CDR3 DNA: TGTGCCACCAGCGGTAGGGGCTCTGGAAACACCATATATTTT
clone size: NA; J gene: TRBJ1-2; V gene: TRBV7-6; D gene: TRBD1; CDR3 protein: CASSSTGSNYGYTF; CDR3 DNA: TGTGCCAGCAGCTCGACAGGGTCTAACTATGGCTACACCTTC
clone size: NA; J gene: TRBJ1-5; V gene: TRBV5-6; D gene: NA; CDR3 protein: CASKFGNQPQHF; CDR3 DNA: TGTGCCAGCAAGTTCGGGAATCAGCCCCAGCATTTT
clone size: NA; J gene: TRBJ2-2; V gene: TRBV13; D gene: NA; CDR3 protein: CASSLGRNTGELFF; CDR3 DNA: TGTGCCAGCAGCTTAGGCCGGAACACCGGGGAGCTGTTTTTT
clone size: NA; J gene: TRBJ2-5; V gene: TRBV27; D gene: TRBD2; CDR3 protein: CASSSRTSGDQETQYF; CDR3 DNA: TGTGCCAGCAGTTCAAGGACTAGCGGAGACCAAGAGACCCAGTACTTC
clone size: NA; J gene: TRBJ2-3; V gene: TRBV19; D gene: NA; CDR3 protein: CASSMGADTQYF; CDR3 DNA: TGTGCCAGTAGTATGGGGGCGGATACGCAGTATTTT
clone size: NA; J gene: TRBJ1-1; V gene: TRBV11-2; D gene: NA; CDR3 protein: CASSFYDEAFF; CDR3 DNA: TGTGCCAGCAGCTTCTATGATGAAGCTTTCTTT